A single sample gave rise to the 32 T cell receptor beta chains below, sequenced in a study of blood T cell repertoires in COVID-19. Repertoires were generated with immunoSEQ multiplex PCR, while TCRdb's copy carries only in-frame clones and drops some. The repertoire holds roughly 190,000 clones, 85% seen once, with just under 8.5% in the top ten. Sequencing was performed on peripheral blood. These receptors were obtained from a woman aged 55-75 years with acute or convalescent COVID-19.

The rearrangement joins TRBV24-1 to TRBJ2-2; TRBD2 matches at 14 bases. Germline assignment: CDR1 KGHDR and CDR2 SFDVKD. V lost 6 bases, J lost 0 bases, and 5 bases stayed unmatched. CDR3 size: 18 residues. CDR3 nucleotides: TGTGCCACCAGTACGACTAGCGGGAGGGCCACGAACACCGGGGAGCTGTTTTTT. It encodes CATSTTSGRATNTGELFF.

The rearrangement joins TRBV27 to TRBJ2-6; a possible D gene is TRBD1 (6 bases). CDR3 size: 19 residues. Germline CDR1 reads MNHEY; CDR2 reads SMNVEV (reference sequence). V was shortened by 6 bases and J by 1 base, with 22 bases between the two germline ends. Written as DNA, the CDR3 is TGTGCCAGCAGATCTGGACAGCCAGGTTTGGGGTCTGGGGCCAACGTCCTGACTTTC. Translation: CASRSGQPGLGSGANVLTF. Variable domain in full (rest from reference TRBV27 and TRBJ2-6): EAQVTQNPRYLITVTGKKLTVTCSQNMNHEYMSWYRQDPGLGLRQIYYSMNVEVTDKGDVPEGYKVSRKEKRNFPLILESPSPNQTSLYFCASRSGQPGLGSGANVLTFGAGSRLTVL.

The J gene is TRBJ1-3, the V gene TRBV19; D uncertain. The V end was cut by 5 bases, the J end by 0 bases, with 14 bases between. Germline V gene lookup returns CDR1 LNHDA and CDR2 SQIVND (reference sequence). This CDR3 has 16 amino acids. The CDR3 DNA sequence: TGTGCCAGTAGTGCCCAGACACGCAGCTCTGGAAACACCATATATTTT. Protein sequence: CASSAQTRSSGNTIYF.

The chain has TRBV2 and TRBJ1-4; D not certain. The CDR3 sequence is 11 residues long. Germline loops: CDR1 SNHLY, CDR2 FYNNEI. Between the trimmed V and J ends, which lost 7 bases and 8 bases, there was a span of 8 bases. CDR3 coding DNA: TGTGCCAGCAAGTACGAGGAAAAACTGTTTTTT. The encoded protein is CASKYEEKLFF.

This clone occurred once. This chain joins TRBV9 and TRBJ2-2; D possibly corresponds to TRBD1 (6 bases). Trimming stripped 3 bases from V and 1 base from J, with 25 bases between. The CDR3 loop spans 20 amino acids. Germline-derived CDR1 and CDR2 are SGDLS and YYNGEE. CDR3: CASSAQDSLVGARNTGELFF. As DNA, the CDR3 is TGTGCCAGCAGCGCCCAGGACAGTCTCGTGGGAGCGAGGAACACCGGGGAGCTGTTTTTT.

The chain couples TRBV5-1 to TRBJ1-1, with D possibly matching TRBD1 (6 bases). This CDR3 is 14 amino acids long. Trimming cost V 3 bases and J 7 bases, with 16 bases left between them. Germline lookup yields CDR1 SGHRS and CDR2 YFSETQ. The CDR3 is CASSWDNRIGEAFF. DNA for the CDR3: TGCGCCAGCAGCTGGGACAACCGTATCGGTGAAGCTTTCTTT. Filled out from reference TRBV5-1 and TRBJ1-1, the complete variable domain reads KAGVTQTPRYLIKTRGQQVTLSCSPISGHRSVSWYQQTPGQGLQFLFEYFSETQRNKGNFPGRFSGRQFSNSRSEMNVSTLELGDSALYLCASSWDNRIGEAFFGQGTRLTVV.

V and J are TRBV19 and TRBJ1-5; D unclear. The length of the CDR3 is 14 residues. Germline V gene data show CDR1 as LNHDA and CDR2 as SQIVND (reference sequence). V was clipped by 5 bases and J by 5 bases, with 13 bases between them. The CDR3 protein is CASSLYGSHQPQHF. The CDR3 nucleotides are TGTGCCAGTAGTCTCTACGGGTCCCATCAGCCCCAGCATTTT.

V usage is TRBV5-1 and J usage is TRBJ2-3; weak D call: TRBD2 (5 bases). The V end was cut by 0 bases, the J end by 1 base, with 9 bases between. This CDR3 has 15 amino acids. Germline CDR1 SGHRS, CDR2 YFSETQ. The CDR3 protein is CASSLAGFGTDTQYF. Written as DNA, the CDR3 is TGCGCCAGCAGCTTGGCGGGATTCGGCACAGATACGCAGTATTTT.

The chain has TRBV30 and TRBJ1-5, with TRBD1 identical over 7 bases. This CDR3 region has 12 residues. In germline, CDR1 is GTSNPN, CDR2 SVGIG (reference sequence). With V trimmed by 0 bases and J by 9 bases, 2 bases remained unmatched. CDR3 DNA sequence: TGTGCCTGGAGTGTACCAGGGGGGCCCCAGCATTTT. Protein product: CAWSVPGGPQHF.

This clone showed up just a few times. The chain joins TRBV30 to TRBJ2-2; 8 bases agree with TRBD1. This CDR3 has 14 amino acids. V trimming: 3 bases; J trimming: 7 bases; junction bases outside the gene matches: 7. Germline V gene sequence: CDR1 GTSNPN, CDR2 SVGIG (reference sequence). The CDR3 sequence is CAWRGQGAGGELFF. CDR3 bases: TGTGCCTGGAGAGGGCAGGGGGCCGGCGGGGAGCTGTTTTTT. The full variable domain, rest sourced from reference TRBV30 and TRBJ2-2, is SQTIHQWPATLVQPVGSPLSLECTVEGTSNPNLYWYRQAAGRGLQLLFYSVGIGQISSEVPQNLSASRPQDRQFILSSKKLLLSDSGFYLCAWRGQGAGGELFFGEGSRLTVL.

V gene TRBV7-9 combines with J gene TRBJ1-2; TRBD1 matches 8 bases. The CDR3 is 15 residues long. Germline V CDR1 and CDR2: SEHNR, FQNEAQ (reference sequence). Germline trimming cut 4 bases from V and 4 bases from J; bases unmatched to any gene: 8. The CDR3 sequence: CASSSTGQALYGYTF. The CDR3 bases are TGTGCCAGCAGCTCCACGGGACAGGCCCTCTATGGCTACACCTTC.

This sequence joins TRBV6-5 and TRBJ2-5, with D possibly being TRBD2 (7 bases). V gave up 7 bases and J gave up 5 bases, with 17 bases separating them. The CDR3 is 14 amino acids. Looked up from germline, CDR1 is MNHEY and CDR2 is SVGAGI. The CDR3 spells CASKDRGGPETQYF. The CDR3 region has the DNA TGTGCCAGCAAAGACCGCGGGGGCCCGGAGACCCAGTACTTC.

This clone occurred many times. V and J are TRBV5-8 and TRBJ1-5; 7 positions agree with TRBD1. This CDR3 spans 15 amino acids. J gave up 6 bases and V 4 bases, and 10 bases lay outside the gene matches. The germline V gene encodes CDR1 SGHTS and CDR2 YDEGEE. The CDR3 loop is CASSGETGRSQPQHF. CDR3 nucleotide sequence: TGTGCCAGCAGCGGAGAGACAGGGCGAAGTCAGCCCCAGCATTTT. Full variable domain (rest looked up from reference TRBV5-8 and TRBJ1-5): EAGVTQSPTHLIKTRGQQATLRCSPISGHTSVYWYQQALGLGLQFLLWYDEGEERNRGNFPPRFSGRQFPNYSSELNVNALELEDSALYLCASSGETGRSQPQHFGDGTRLSIL.

The chain carries TRBV3-1 (or the pseudogene TRBV3-2) and TRBJ1-2, with 8 bases aligning to TRBD1. The junction had 9 bases not matched to a gene; V was cut back by 1 base and J by 8 bases. Germline V gene data show CDR1 as LGHDT and CDR2 as YNNKEL (reference sequence). There are 15 residues in the CDR3. DNA for the CDR3: TGTGCCAGCAGCCAAGGTTGGACAGGGAGCAACGGCTACACCTTC. As protein: CASSQGWTGSNGYTF.

The CDR3 sequence is CATRREGRTDTQYF. DNA of the CDR3: TGTGCCACCCGACGGGAGGGACGCACAGATACGCAGTATTTT. The rearrangement links TRBV10-3 to TRBJ2-3; 8 bases align to TRBD2. The germline CDR1 and CDR2 sequences are ENHRY and SYGVKD. The CDR3 contains 14 residues. J lost 1 base, V lost 10 bases, and 7 bases had no gene match.

The J gene is TRBJ1-5, the V gene TRBV12-3 or TRBV12-4; D gene uncertain. V shed 2 bases and J shed 5 bases, with 7 bases lying between them. This CDR3 is 13 amino acids long. The CDR3 spells CASSLNRDQPQHF. The DNA for the CDR3 is TGTGCCAGCAGTTTAAACAGAGATCAGCCCCAGCATTTT.

The rearrangement uses TRBV9 and TRBJ2-3, with TRBD2 identical over 8 bases. V lost 3 bases to trimming and J lost 5 bases; unmatched junction nucleotides: 11. The CDR3 length is 16 residues. Germline lookup yields CDR1 SGDLS and CDR2 YYNGEE. The CDR3 loop is CASSELAESLGDTQYF. The CDR3 DNA follows: TGTGCCAGCAGCGAACTAGCGGAAAGCTTGGGAGATACGCAGTATTTT. Drawing the rest from reference TRBV9 and TRBJ2-3, the complete variable domain is DSGVTQTPKHLITATGQRVTLRCSPRSGDLSVYWYQQSLDQGLQFLIQYYNGEERAKGNILERFSAQQFPDLHSELNLSSLELGDSALYFCASSELAESLGDTQYFGPGTRLTVL.

The chain uses TRBV10-1 and TRBJ2-1; D might be TRBD1 (5 bases). Germline V lookup: CDR1 WNHNN, CDR2 SYGVQD (reference sequence). The CDR3 runs 12 residues. V shed 7 bases and J shed 9 bases, with 13 bases lying between them. The CDR3 bases are TGCGCCAGCAACCAGGGATTTGGTGAGCAGTTCTTC. Its protein product is CASNQGFGEQFF.

In this sample, this clone turned up a few times. This sequence joins TRBV27 and TRBJ1-1; D is unclear. The length of the CDR3 is 13 residues. CDR1 MNHEY and CDR2 SMNVEV come from the germline V gene (reference sequence). Deletions cut 2 bases from V and 4 bases from J, with 8 bases between. The CDR3 DNA follows: TGTGCCAGCAGTTTAAGTACAACCACTGAAGCTTTCTTT. Translation: CASSLSTTTEAFF.

The rearrangement uses TRBV15 and TRBJ1-2, with 8 bases lining up with TRBD1. The CDR3 sequence is 16 residues long. Looked up from germline, CDR1 is LNHNV and CDR2 is YYDKDF (reference sequence). J lost 1 base, V lost 6 bases, and 10 bases had no gene match. The CDR3 loop is CATRDRALVGNYGYTF. The CDR3 DNA reads TGTGCCACCAGGGACAGGGCTCTTGTGGGTAACTATGGCTACACCTTC.

The chain couples TRBV28 to TRBJ1-2, with unresolved D. The germline V gene encodes CDR1 MDHEN and CDR2 SYDVKM. Trimming cost V 6 bases and J 0 bases, with 11 bases left between them. This CDR3 has 14 amino acids. The CDR3 is CASSGVESNYGYTF. The CDR3 nucleotides are TGTGCCAGCAGCGGAGTCGAGTCTAACTATGGCTACACCTTC.

V is TRBV21-1 and J is TRBJ2-6; the table's D call, TRBD2, has no DNA check behind it. TRBV21-1 is marked as a pseudogene. The CDR3 runs 18 residues. The CDR3 loop is CASSSRTSGDSGANVLTF. The CDR3 DNA sequence: TGTGCCAGCAGCTCCCGGACTAGCGGGGACTCTGGGGCCAACGTCCTGACTTTC.

J is TRBJ2-2 and V is TRBV2; TRBD1 is a possible D gene (6 bases). CDR1 is SNHLY, CDR2 FYNNEI, per germline. The germline V and J ends were trimmed by 5 bases and 4 bases, with 17 bases remaining between them. The CDR3 has 16 amino acids. CDR3 sequence: CASSLEAGVATGELFF. CDR3 coding DNA: TGTGCCAGCAGTCTCGAGGCAGGGGTGGCCACCGGGGAGCTGTTTTTT. Drawing the rest from reference TRBV2 and TRBJ2-2, the complete variable domain is EPEVTQTPSHQVTQMGQEVILRCVPISNHLYFYWYRQILGQKVEFLVSFYNNEISEKSEIFDDQFSVERPDGSNFTLKIRSTKLEDSAMYFCASSLEAGVATGELFFGEGSRLTVL.

Only one count was recorded for this clone. The chain is built from TRBV5-1 and TRBJ2-2, with 8 bases fitting TRBD2. The germline CDR1 and CDR2 sequences are SGHRS and YFSETQ. Germline trimming cut 0 bases from V and 4 bases from J; bases unmatched to any gene: 5. The CDR3 consists of 16 residues. CDR3 coding DNA: TGCGCCAGCAGCTTGGGAAGCGGGAGAGCCACCGGGGAGCTGTTTTTT. Amino acids: CASSLGSGRATGELFF.

The chain couples TRBV18 to TRBJ1-6, with TRBD1 matching 9 bases. This CDR3 contains 14 residues. After removal of 6 bases from V and 8 bases from J, the junction contained 5 bases not matched to a gene. The germline CDR1 and CDR2 sequences are KGHSH and LQKENI. CDR3 region: CASSPTGGHSPLHF. CDR3 nucleotides: TGTGCCAGCTCGCCTACAGGGGGCCATTCACCCCTCCACTTT.

The gene calls are TRBV24-1 and TRBJ2-3; D call uncertain. V was trimmed by 1 base and J by 6 bases, leaving 13 bases between them. This CDR3 spans 15 amino acids. Germline assignment: CDR1 KGHDR and CDR2 SFDVKD. CDR3 sequence (DNA): TGTGCCACCAGTGATTTAACCTCGCCCAGGGATACGCAGTATTTT. It encodes CATSDLTSPRDTQYF.

This rearrangement joins TRBV7-6 to TRBJ2-5, with 9 bases that match TRBD2. The V segment lost 4 bases and the J segment 11 bases; nucleotides outside the gene matches: 5. This CDR3 spans 12 amino acids. The germline V gene encodes CDR1 SGHVS and CDR2 FNYEAQ. The CDR3 DNA follows: TGTGCCAGCAGCTCGACGGGACTAGCACAGTACTTC. It specifies CASSSTGLAQYF. Based on the CDR3 plus reference TRBV7-6 and TRBJ2-5, the full variable domain is GAGVSQSPRYKVTKRGQDVALRCDPISGHVSLYWYRQALGQGPEFLTYFNYEAQQDKSGLPNDRFSAERPEGSISTLTIQRTEQRDSAMYRCASSSTGLAQYFGPGTRLLVL.

This rearrangement joins TRBV10-3 to TRBJ1-5, with 7 bases identical to TRBD1. Germline V CDR1 and CDR2: ENHRY, SYGVKD. The CDR3 runs to 14 residues. With 4 bases clipped from V and 4 bases from J, the junction kept 4 bases outside the gene matches. Here the CDR3 DNA reads TGTGCCATCAGTGGGACAGGACGAAATCAGCCCCAGCATTTT. This sequence encodes CAISGTGRNQPQHF.

V and J are TRBV9 and TRBJ1-4; D not resolved. V was pared by 0 bases and J by 7 bases, with 13 bases between. This CDR3 has 15 amino acids. Per germline, CDR1 SGDLS and CDR2 YYNGEE. This CDR3 reads CASSVAPGESEKLFF. CDR3 sequence (DNA): TGTGCCAGCAGCGTAGCCCCCGGGGAAAGTGAAAAACTGTTTTTT.

V and J are TRBV5-1 and TRBJ1-1; 7 nucleotides align to TRBD1. With V trimmed by 6 bases and J by 1 base, 6 bases remained unmatched. Germline V lookup: CDR1 SGHRS, CDR2 YFSETQ. This CDR3 is 14 amino acids long. Here the CDR3 reads CASMRTGQNTEAFF. CDR3 in DNA: TGCGCCAGCATGCGGACAGGACAGAACACTGAAGCTTTCTTT. Combining the CDR3 with reference TRBV5-1 and TRBJ1-1 gives the whole variable domain KAGVTQTPRYLIKTRGQQVTLSCSPISGHRSVSWYQQTPGQGLQFLFEYFSETQRNKGNFPGRFSGRQFSNSRSEMNVSTLELGDSALYLCASMRTGQNTEAFFGQGTRLTVV.

The chain is built from TRBV11-2 and TRBJ1-1; D is perhaps TRBD1 (5 bases). Germline lookup yields CDR1 SGHAT and CDR2 FQNNGV. V was trimmed by 5 bases and J by 7 bases, leaving 14 bases between them. CDR3 length equals 13 residues. The CDR3 DNA reads TGTGCCAGCAGCCTCCGACAGTTAGGTGAAGCTTTCTTT. It is translated as CASSLRQLGEAFF.

CDR3 residues: CSVRRDRNSPLHF. The DNA for the CDR3 is TGCAGCGTCCGACGGGACAGGAATTCACCCCTCCACTTT. The chain couples TRBV29-1 to TRBJ1-6; 8 bases are a match to TRBD1. This CDR3 is 13 amino acids long. J lost 7 bases, V lost 6 bases, and 5 bases had no gene match. The germline V gene encodes CDR1 SQVTM and CDR2 ANQGSEA.